This T cell receptor beta chain was captured in a study of T cell repertoires in aging, cancer and after chemotherapy. Multiplex touch-down PCR with TRB-A/B primers amplified rearranged V-D-J TRB sequences. Using its own MiXCR run on the multiplex PCR reads, TCRdb lists one record per CDR3 protein. The sample lists about 17,000 distinct CDR3 sequences, around half occurring once. V trimming: 6 bases; J trimming: 7 bases; junction bases outside the gene matches: 9. The CDR3 is 16 residues long. This clonotype was counted between two and nine times. Peripheral blood genomic DNA, not sorted cells or RNA, was the template.

Material: blood. This receptor was obtained from a human donor in good health. J is TRBJ2-1 and V is TRBV12-3 or TRBV12-4, with 13 positions matching TRBD2. The DNA of the CDR3 is TGTGCCAGCAGCCCTCGGACTAGCGGGAGACGAAATGAGCAGTTCTTC. The encoded protein is CASSPRTSGRRNEQFF.